This TCR beta chain was recorded in a study of CD8+ T cells in alopecia areata (dated by TCRdb to 2017 to 2018). In the study overall: Treated patients were enrolled in an open-label pilot trial of oral tofacitinib at 5 to 10 mg twice daily for moderate-to-severe alopecia areata. Patients received tofacitinib for 6 to 18 months and were then followed off drug for 6 months to check for delayed response and recurrence. To study T cell clonal expansion in alopecia areata, the researchers applied high-throughput TCRbeta sequencing to both the C3H/HeJ mouse model and human patients. On the human side, TCRbeta sequencing was run on scalp tissue and on sorted CD4+ and CD8+ peripheral blood T cells from healthy controls and from alopecia areata patients with either patchy or totalis/universalis disease. Biopsies were taken from tofacitinib-treated patients at baseline and at 4 and 24 weeks of treatment, and a later scalp biopsy was taken in several of the tofacitinib-treated patients. Scalp clonality was compared among normal scalp (n=4), patchy alopecia areata scalp (n=8), and alopecia totalis/universalis scalp (n=8). The RNA source kit depended on sample type: the PAXgene miRNA kit for fixed scalp, the miRNeasy kit for PBMCs, and the RNeasy kit for mouse skin. TCRbeta CDR3 regions were amplified by immunoSEQ multiplex PCR with 35 Vbeta forward and 13 Jbeta reverse primers. Paper-wide results and their limitations: TCR sequences shared between patients were less clear than in mice, possibly partly because of HLA diversity in the patient population. Higher clonality and more expanded CD8+ clones were observed in lesional scalp than in normal scalp, particularly in alopecia totalis/universalis, a finding suggestive of antigenic drive. Scalp TCR repertoire analysis is complicated because resident alphabeta T cells in normal human skin are also sequenced, whereas mouse skin is dominated by gammadelta T cells.

This clone was seen more than once but under ten times. The target of this receptor is not known. Per-nucleotide qualities are absent, and no much larger clonotype sits a single base away. Interpreted using the paper, the time point label stands for: baseline before oral tofacitinib. From alopecia areata patients, peripheral blood was collected along with lesional scalp punch biopsies. PBMCs were isolated by density centrifugation and stained for CD3, CD4 and CD8, and CD4+ and CD8+ T cells were sorted on a FACSAria. Deletion took 4 bases off V and 0 bases off J, with a span of 6 bases between the germline ends. CDR1 and CDR2 are drawn from the germline V gene: SGHRS, YFSETQ. From its cysteine to its phenylalanine, the CDR3 spans 13 amino acids. The retained sequence is limited to the CDR3, 39 bases, with the frame set at the first base. Library preparation was by the immunoSEQ multiplex PCR assay. For TCR sequencing, RNA was extracted from every sample and reverse transcribed into cDNA to serve as template. SuperScript III was used for first-strand cDNA synthesis, primed with a 2:1 mix of oligo-dT and random hexamers. A synthetic immune receptor repertoire was used to assess amplification bias, and residual bias was removed computationally. On the study's bioinformatics: Raw reads were preprocessed for error removal, and CDR3 was defined according to IMGT conventions as running from the conserved cysteine to phenylalanine. Clonality was calculated as 1 minus Shannon entropy normalized by log2 of the number of productive unique TCRs. Scalp TCRbeta sequences were cross-referenced with sorted blood CD4 and CD8 repertoires so that the CD4 or CD8 identity of scalp clones could be inferred. In TCRdb, the immuneACCESS table is reduced to in-frame sequences with V and J assigned. These tables do not hold every clone; where another copy was compared, an unresolved V gene accounts for under half, and the others remain unexplained. V, J and clone size reflect that table, while D and trimming were determined from the DNA. This sample is represented by about 140,000 clones; roughly 64% of them were singletons. The ten most abundant clones make up nearly 6.5% of the sample.

The specimen comprised CD4+ T cells sorted from blood, sampled at week 0. In this chain, TRBV5-1 is recombined with TRBJ2-3; the D gene lacks a confident call. The TCR sequence derives from a human donor with alopecia areata. The nucleotide sequence is TGCGCCAGCAGCGCCGGGAGCACAGATACGCAGTATTTT. It is translated as CASSAGSTDTQYF.